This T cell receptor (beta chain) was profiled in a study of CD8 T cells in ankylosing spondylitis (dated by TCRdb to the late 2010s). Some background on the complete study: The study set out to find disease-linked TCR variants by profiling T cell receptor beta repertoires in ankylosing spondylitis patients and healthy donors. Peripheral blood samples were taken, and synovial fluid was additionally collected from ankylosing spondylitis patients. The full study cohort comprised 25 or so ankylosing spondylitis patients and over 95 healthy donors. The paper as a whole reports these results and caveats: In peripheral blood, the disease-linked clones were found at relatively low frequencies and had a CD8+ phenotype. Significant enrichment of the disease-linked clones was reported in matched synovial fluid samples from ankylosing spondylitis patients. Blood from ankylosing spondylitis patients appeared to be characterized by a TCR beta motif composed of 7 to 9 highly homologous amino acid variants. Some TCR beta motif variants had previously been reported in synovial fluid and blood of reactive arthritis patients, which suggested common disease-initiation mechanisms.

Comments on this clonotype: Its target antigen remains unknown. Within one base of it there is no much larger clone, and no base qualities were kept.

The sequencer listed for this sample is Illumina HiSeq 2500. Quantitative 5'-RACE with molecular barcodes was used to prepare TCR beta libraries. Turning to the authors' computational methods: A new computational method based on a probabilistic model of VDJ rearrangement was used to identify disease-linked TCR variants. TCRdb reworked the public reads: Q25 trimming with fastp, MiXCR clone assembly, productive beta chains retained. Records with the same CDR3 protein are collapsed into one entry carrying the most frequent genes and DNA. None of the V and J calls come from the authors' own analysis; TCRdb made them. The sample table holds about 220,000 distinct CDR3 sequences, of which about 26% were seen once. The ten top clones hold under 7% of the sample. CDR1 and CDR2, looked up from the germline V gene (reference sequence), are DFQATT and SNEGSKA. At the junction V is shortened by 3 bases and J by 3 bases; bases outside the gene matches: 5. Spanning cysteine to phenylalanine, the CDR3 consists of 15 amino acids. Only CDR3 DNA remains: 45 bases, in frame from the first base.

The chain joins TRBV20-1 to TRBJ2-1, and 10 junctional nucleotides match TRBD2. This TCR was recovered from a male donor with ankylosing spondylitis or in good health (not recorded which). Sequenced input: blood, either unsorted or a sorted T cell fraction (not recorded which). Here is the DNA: TGCAGTGCTAGCCTACTAGCGGGAAGCTACAATGAGCAGTTCTTC. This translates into CSASLLAGSYNEQFF.